This T cell receptor beta chain was sequenced for a study of response to subunit inactivated influenza vaccine. Study-wide results and limits: Few additional T cells are recruited per seasonal influenza vaccination, authors suggested.

Germline CDR1 is LGHDT and CDR2 is YNNKEL (reference sequence). The V gene end was trimmed by 10 bases and the J gene end by 4 bases; junction bases not matched to a gene: 20. The CDR3 is made up of 18 amino acids. TCRdb redid the calling of the RT-PCR reads with MiXCR, one entry per CDR3 protein. This table has around 520,000 distinct CDR3 sequences, about 10% appearing once. Remarks on this clonotype: The target antigen is unknown.

This TCR was recovered from a man over 45 who received an inactivated influenza vaccine. Here the sequenced sample was PBMCs from blood, taken on the day of vaccination. V gene TRBV3-1 combines with J gene TRBJ2-2, with TRBD2 matching over 8 bases. The CDR3, as DNA: TGTGCCACCTCCCAAGAACCGGGGGGGCCAATTGGCACCGGGGAGCTGTTTTTT. It encodes CATSQEPGGPIGTGELFF.